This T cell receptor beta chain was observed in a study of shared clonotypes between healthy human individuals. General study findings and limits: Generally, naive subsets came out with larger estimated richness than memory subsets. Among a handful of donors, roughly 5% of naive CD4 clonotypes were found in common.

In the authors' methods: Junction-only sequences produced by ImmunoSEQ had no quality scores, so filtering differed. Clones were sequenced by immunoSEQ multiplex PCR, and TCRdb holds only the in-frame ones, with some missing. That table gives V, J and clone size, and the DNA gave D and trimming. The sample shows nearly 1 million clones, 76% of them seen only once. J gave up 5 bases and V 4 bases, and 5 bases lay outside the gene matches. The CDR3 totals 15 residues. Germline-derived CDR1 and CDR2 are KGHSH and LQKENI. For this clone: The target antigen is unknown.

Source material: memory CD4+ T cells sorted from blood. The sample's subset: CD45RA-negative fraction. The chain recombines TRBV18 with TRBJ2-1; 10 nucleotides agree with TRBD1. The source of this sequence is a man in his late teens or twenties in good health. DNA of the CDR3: TGTGCCAGCTCACTGGGACAGGGGCGGAACAATGAGCAGTTCTTC. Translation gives CASSLGQGRNNEQFF.